This entry features one T cell receptor beta chain sequence. What it binds is unknown. Clones were read by immunoSEQ multiplex PCR, and TCRdb kept only the in-frame ones, dropping some. This sample yields around 20,000 clones, of which 75% to 85% are seen a single time; approximately 13% belongs to the top ten. CD4+ T cells from unexposed donors were obtained before the COVID-19 pandemic (2011-2018). CD4+ T cells were isolated from the cells after around 9 days of culture. Around 2 million PBMCs per well were cultured with approximately 10 IU/ml IL-2. The sample comes from a study of CD4 T cells in relation to SARS-CoV-2 and coronaviruses. Sequences were obtained from CD4+ T cells from PBMCs, cultured in vitro. This clonotype was obtained from a human donor in good health.

The DNA for the CDR3 is TGTGCCAGCAGCAACGCCGAGGGAAGCACGCAGTATTTT. Its protein is CASSNAEGSTQYF. The rearrangement links TRBV5-6 to TRBJ2-3; possible D gene TRBD2, 5 bases. Trimming removed 4 bases from V and 9 bases from J, with 15 bases in between. This CDR3 comprises 13 residues. Germline V gene sequence: CDR1 SGHDT, CDR2 YYEEEE.